Sequencing of this T cell receptor (beta chain) was carried out in a study of neurological immune-mediated disorders. This clonotype showed up many times. Stored at -80 C, 2 million PBMCs were the source of the unsorted libraries. The cDNA was synthesized by 5'RACE incorporating 10-nucleotide random UMIs. One entry per CDR3 protein, called by TCRdb with MiXCR from the 5' RACE reads. In the table there are some 38,000 distinct CDR3 sequences, about 14% of which are singletons. CDR3 size: 20 residues. V was pared by 4 bases and J by 3 bases, with 17 bases of the junction left unmatched. The germline gives CDR1 SGHTA, CDR2 FQGNSA.

The material sequenced was PBMCs. The sequence came from a woman between 50 and 59 years old with HTLV-1-associated myelopathy (HAM/TSP). The gene calls are TRBV7-2 and TRBJ2-6; the match to TRBD2 covers 8 bases. In nucleotides, the CDR3 is TGTGCCAGCAGCTGGCCCGGGGGGGGAAAGTCTTTAGATGGGGCCAACGTCCTGACTTTC. Its protein is CASSWPGGGKSLDGANVLTF.